This entry concerns a single T cell receptor beta chain. This may stem from a read error, because a much larger clone lies one nucleotide away. Time point described: newly diagnosed GD, antithyroid drugs for less than 3 months. Construction of the TCR library relied on RNA isolated from PBMCs. This sample was included in a study of regulatory T cells in long-lasting Graves disease. The CDR3 totals 16 residues. The germline V gene encodes CDR1 SGHRS and CDR2 YFSETQ. Both iRepertoire HTBI primers and Arm-PCR of CDR3 regions were used to build the TCR beta libraries. In TCRdb, the multiplex PCR reads were re-called with MiXCR into one record per CDR3 protein. Among 350,000 to 500,000 distinct CDR3 sequences, 12% to 15% were seen once, and the ten largest hold about 15%. The same data also contributed to another study, on T cells in Graves' hyperthyroidism and ophthalmopathy.

The sequence derives from a woman aged 45-59 years with Graves disease. The gene calls are TRBV5-1 and TRBJ2-2; 9 bases map to TRBD2. The sample here was peripheral blood mononuclear cells (PBMCs), taken at new diagnosis, from a patient treated with antithyroid drugs. The CDR3 DNA reads TGCGCCAACAGCTTTAGCGGGAGTGGGAACACCGGGGAGCTGTTTTTT. Encoded protein: CANSFSGSGNTGELFF. Full variable domain (remainder filled in from reference TRBV5-1 and TRBJ2-2): KAGVTQTPRYLIKTRGQQVTLSCSPISGHRSVSWYQQTPGQGLQFLFEYFSETQRNKGNFPGRFSGRQFSNSRSEMNVSTLELGDSALYLCANSFSGSGNTGELFFGEGSRLTVL.